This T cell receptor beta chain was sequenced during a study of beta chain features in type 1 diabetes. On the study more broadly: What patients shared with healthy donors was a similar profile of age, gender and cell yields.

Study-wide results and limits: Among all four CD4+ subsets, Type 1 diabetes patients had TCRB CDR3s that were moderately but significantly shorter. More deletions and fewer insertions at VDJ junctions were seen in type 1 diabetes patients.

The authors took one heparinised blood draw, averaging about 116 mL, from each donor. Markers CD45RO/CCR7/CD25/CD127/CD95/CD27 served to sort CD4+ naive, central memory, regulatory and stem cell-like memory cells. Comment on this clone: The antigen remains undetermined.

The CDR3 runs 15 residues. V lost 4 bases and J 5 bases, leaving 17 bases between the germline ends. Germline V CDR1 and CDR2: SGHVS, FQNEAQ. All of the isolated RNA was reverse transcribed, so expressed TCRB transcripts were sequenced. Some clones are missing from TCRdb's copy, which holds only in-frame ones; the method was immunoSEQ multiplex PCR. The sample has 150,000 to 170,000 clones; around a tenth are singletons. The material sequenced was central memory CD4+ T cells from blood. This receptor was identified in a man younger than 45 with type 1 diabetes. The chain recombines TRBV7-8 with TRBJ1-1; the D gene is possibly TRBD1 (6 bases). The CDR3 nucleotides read TGTGCCAGCAGCTCTAAACTCAGGGGAGGGACTGAAGCTTTCTTT. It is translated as CASSSKLRGGTEAFF.